This T cell receptor beta chain derives from a study of human T cells and chemical hapten exposure. About the study: Subjects had 2% DPC placed on 2 cm by 2 cm of upper inner arm skin for sensitization. Study-level findings and limits: Expanded TCRs clustered into significantly more large CDR3 similarity groups than controls, the analysis revealed. The study found that DPC sensitization did not change TCRs above 1 in 1000 frequency.

The V and J ends lost 4 bases and 2 bases, in that order; junction bases with no gene match: 7. Germline assignment: CDR1 SGHRS and CDR2 YFSETQ. The CDR3 length is 15 residues. Regarding time point: patch test 2, 6 weeks after DPC sensitization. Treatment specified: therapeutic diphenylcyclopropenone sensitization with weekly scalp DPC. TCRdb analysed the RACE reads with MiXCR anew, one entry per CDR3 protein. The sample yields about 54,000 distinct CDR3 sequences, around 10% seen once. Details on this clonotype: Its matching antigen is unknown.

The sequences come from whole blood, collected in connection with sensitization to the hapten diphenylcyclopropenone (DPC). The rearrangement links TRBV5-1 to TRBJ2-5; 8 nucleotides agree with TRBD2. The source of this sequence is a woman in her fifties or sixties with alopecia areata. Some clones in this sample may be carry-over from other donors' samples. CDR3 DNA: TGCGCCAGCAGCCTTCCCGGGAGGGGGCAAGAGACCCAGTACTTC. Translation: CASSLPGRGQETQYF.